This T cell receptor (beta chain) was retrieved from a study of human T cells and chemical hapten exposure. Trimming shortened V by 4 bases and J by 3 bases, and 13 bases separated the two germline ends. This CDR3 region has 14 residues. Germline-derived CDR1 and CDR2 are WSHSY and SAAADI. The library tagged each cDNA molecule with unique molecular identifiers. TCRdb redid the calling of the RACE reads with MiXCR, one entry per CDR3 protein. The table has 30,000 to 40,000 distinct CDR3 sequences, roughly 9.5% seen once; the top ten hold 20% to 30%. Whole-study results and caveats: Relative to control repertoires, expanded TCRs gave rise to significantly more large CDR3 similarity clusters. TCRs above 1 in 1000 frequency did not change with DPC sensitization. The donors suffered from alopecia, so their immune response may not match that of healthy people.

The time point was: patch test 3, about 24 weeks after DPC sensitization. Treatment noted: therapeutic diphenylcyclopropenone sensitization with weekly scalp DPC. The authors extracted total RNA from unfractionated whole blood. The table lists this clonotype with many counts. The antigen is undetermined. The chain joins TRBV10-2 to TRBJ2-7; D is perhaps TRBD2 (6 bases). The source is a man in his forties or fifties with alopecia areata. Some clones in this sample may be carry-over from other donors' samples. This specimen was whole blood, taken in connection with sensitization to the hapten diphenylcyclopropenone (DPC). DNA for the CDR3: TGCGCCAGCAGTGCCCAGGGAGGTAACTACGAGCAGTACTTC. Protein product: CASSAQGGNYEQYF.